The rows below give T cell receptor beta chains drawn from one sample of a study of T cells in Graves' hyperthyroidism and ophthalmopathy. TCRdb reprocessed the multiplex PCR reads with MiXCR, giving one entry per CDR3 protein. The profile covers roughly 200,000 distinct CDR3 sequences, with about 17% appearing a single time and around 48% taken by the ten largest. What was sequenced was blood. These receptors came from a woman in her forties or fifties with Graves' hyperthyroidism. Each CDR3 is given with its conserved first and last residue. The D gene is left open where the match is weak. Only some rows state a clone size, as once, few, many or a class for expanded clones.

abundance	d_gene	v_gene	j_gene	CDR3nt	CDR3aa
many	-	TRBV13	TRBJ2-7	TGTGCCAGCAGCTTAGCGGGGACTCTATCCTACGAGCAGTACTTC	CASSLAGTLSYEQYF
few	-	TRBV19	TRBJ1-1	TGTGCCAGTAGTACGGTACGTCAGGGAAAATCTGAAGCTTTCTTT	CASSTVRQGKSEAFF
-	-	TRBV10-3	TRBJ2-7	TGTGCCATCGGTCCAGGGAACGACGAGCAGTACTTC	CAIGPGNDEQYF
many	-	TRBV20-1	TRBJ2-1	TGCAGTGCTAGCGAGGGACAAAGCTCCTACAATGAGCAGTTCTTC	CSASEGQSSYNEQFF
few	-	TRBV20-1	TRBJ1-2	TGCAGTGCTCGCCCGCTAAACTATGGCTACACCTTC	CSARPLNYGYTF
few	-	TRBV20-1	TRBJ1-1	TGCAGTGCGAGGGACCTTGAAGGGACTGAAGCTTTCTTT	CSARDLEGTEAFF
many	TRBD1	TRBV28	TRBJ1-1	TGTGCCAGTTCGGTCGGGACAGGGGCCCACACTGAAGCTTTCTTT	CASSVGTGAHTEAFF
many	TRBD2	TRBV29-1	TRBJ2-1	TGCAGCGTTGAAGAACTAGCGGATTACAATGAGCAGTTCTTC	CSVEELADYNEQFF
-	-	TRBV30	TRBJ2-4	TGTGCCTGGAGTGGGTCCGGGGCTAACATTCAGTACTTC	CAWSGSGANIQYF
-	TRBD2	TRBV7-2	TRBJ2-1	TGTGCCAGCAGCCCAGGACTAGCGGGACGGTTTGATCGTCAGAATGAGCAGTTCTTC	CASSPGLAGRFDRQNEQFF
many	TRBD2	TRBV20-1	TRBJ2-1	TGCAGTGCTGTACTAGCGGTTGCTTCCAATGAGCAGTTCTTC	CSAVLAVASNEQFF
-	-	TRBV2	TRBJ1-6	TGTGCCAGCCGAAGGGAAAAGGCCTCCTATAATTCACCCCTCCACTTT	CASRREKASYNSPLHF
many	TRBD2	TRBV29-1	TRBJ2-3	TGCAGCGCGAGCGGGGCTACGCAGTATTTT	CSASGATQYF
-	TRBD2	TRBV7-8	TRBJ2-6	TGTGCCAGCAGCTTAGTTACTAGCGGGAGCTCTGGGGCCAACGTCCTGACTTTC	CASSLVTSGSSGANVLTF
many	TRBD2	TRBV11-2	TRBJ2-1	TGTGCCAGCAGCTTAAAGGGACTAGCGTCCAATGAGCAGTTCTTC	CASSLKGLASNEQFF
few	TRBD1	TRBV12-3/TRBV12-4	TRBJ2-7	TGTGCCAGCAGTGCAACCGGGACAGATGGAACCTACGAGCAGTACTTC	CASSATGTDGTYEQYF
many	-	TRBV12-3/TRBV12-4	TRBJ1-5	TGTGCCAGCAGACTAATACAGGGAAATCAGCCCCAGCATTTT	CASRLIQGNQPQHF
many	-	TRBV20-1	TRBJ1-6	TGCAGTGCTAGAGACGACGCAGGTTGGGTTGGATCACCCCTCCACTTT	CSARDDAGWVGSPLHF
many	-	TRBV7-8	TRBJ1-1	TGTGCCAGCAGTATGGGGGGGACACCGAACACTGAAGCTTTCTTT	CASSMGGTPNTEAFF
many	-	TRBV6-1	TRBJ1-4	TGTGCCAGTGCGCTGTGGGCCGATGAAAAACTGTTTTTT	CASALWADEKLFF
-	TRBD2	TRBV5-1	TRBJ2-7	TGCGCCAGCAGCTCGGGAGGGGTCGAAAGCTACGAGCAGTACTTC	CASSSGGVESYEQYF
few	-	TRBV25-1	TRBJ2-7	TGTGCCAGCAGCCGGACCTCCTACGAGCAGTACTTC	CASSRTSYEQYF
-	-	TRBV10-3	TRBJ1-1	TGTGCCATCGGGGGGTTGAACACTGAAGCTTTCTTT	CAIGGLNTEAFF
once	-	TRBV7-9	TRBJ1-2	TGTGCCAGCAGCCCCGACAGTTCCTATGGCTACACCTTC	CASSPDSSYGYTF
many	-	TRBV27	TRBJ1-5	TGTGCCAGCAGTTGGGTGTACAATCAGCCCCAGCATTTT	CASSWVYNQPQHF
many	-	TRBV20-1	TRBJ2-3	TGCAGCATGCTAGGAGGAGATACGCAGTATTTT	CSMLGGDTQYF
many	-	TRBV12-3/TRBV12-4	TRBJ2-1	TGTGCCAGCAGTCCAAACCTCGCGGGCGCCCACAATGAGCAGTTCTTC	CASSPNLAGAHNEQFF